This is a list of T cell receptor beta chains from one sample in a study of cytomegalovirus exposure and HLA in healthy donors. Assay: immunoSEQ multiplex PCR; the TCRdb copy retains only in-frame clones and omits some. Of more than 200,000 clones in the sample, about 75% are singletons; the top ten hold around 2%. The sample taken for sequencing was PBMCs. These TCRs come from a man between 18 and 29 years old in good health and CMV-seronegative. The conserved cysteine and the conserved F or W are not part of the CDR3 here.

j_gene	v_gene	len	CDR3aa
TRBJ1-1	TRBV5-4	13	ASSLPTGKYAEAF
TRBJ2-7	TRBV20-1	9	SARQGAEQY
TRBJ2-5	TRBV7-2	14	ASSPQAGGNQETQY
TRBJ1-5	TRBV6-5	11	ASSSQGDQPQH
TRBJ2-1	TRBV9	14	ASSVPRLAGDNEQF
TRBJ2-2	TRBV10-3	14	AISETGGLNTGELF
TRBJ1-3	TRBV7-6	13	ASSWGQGGGNTIY
TRBJ2-5	TRBV5-1	9	ASRDLETQY
TRBJ1-5	TRBV28	13	ASSAGGGIEQPQH
TRBJ2-1	TRBV19	13	ASSINFGASGEQF
TRBJ1-6	TRBV5-1	13	ASSPTGKDGSPLH
TRBJ1-5	TRBV29-1	11	SVETDSNQPQH
TRBJ2-5	TRBV7-9	11	ASSHSTGETQY
TRBJ2-1	TRBV2	11	ASTGQGINEQF
TRBJ2-3	TRBV5-1	15	ASSLAGTGPSTDTQY
TRBJ1-2	TRBV6-5	12	ASSYATANYGYT
TRBJ1-6	TRBV27	15	ASSQRTGSSYNSPLH
TRBJ2-7	TRBV29-1	12	SVLLAASSYEQY
TRBJ1-2	TRBV19	14	ASSIDPRTGRYGYT
TRBJ2-1	TRBV4-3	14	ASSQDMGGGMDEQF
TRBJ2-2	TRBV9	10	ASMGPSGELF
TRBJ2-7	TRBV7-2	14	ASSLDGGPPPYEQY
TRBJ2-5	TRBV5-1	14	ASSLGREGLRETQY
TRBJ1-1	TRBV5-1	14	ASTPAGQGLTTEAF
TRBJ2-2	TRBV5-4	14	ASSLRSGGLTGELF
TRBJ1-5	TRBV5-1	13	ASSPGQASNQPQH
TRBJ2-1	TRBV7-3	14	ASSLTGGAGFNEQF
TRBJ2-5	TRBV18	12	ASSPGLDQETQY
TRBJ2-7	TRBV11-2	12	ASSLEGGSYEQY
TRBJ2-6	TRBV5-1	14	ASSRGQFSGANVLT
TRBJ2-1	TRBV9	16	ASSVATSGRALGNEQF
TRBJ1-4	TRBV28	13	ASSYRTLRNEKLF
TRBJ2-1	TRBV12-5	15	ASGLMGQGIHYNEQF
TRBJ2-1	TRBV30	17	ASTYTSGTSGSPYNEQF
TRBJ2-7	TRBV4-3	15	ASSQDLGNRVGDEQY
TRBJ1-5	TRBV19	14	ASSIDDGQGNQPQH
TRBJ2-7	TRBV7-6	13	ASSLGTGGTDEQY
TRBJ1-6	TRBV7-2	14	ASSFSGAALNSPLH
TRBJ2-7	TRBV4-3	13	ASSFDIAGTYEQY
TRBJ2-1	TRBV7-9	10	ASSPAVNEQF
TRBJ1-3	TRBV5-1	9	ASSSVNTIY
TRBJ1-2	TRBV27	16	ASSLFQGGRRGNYGYT
TRBJ1-6	TRBV19	13	ASRGESEGRSPLH
TRBJ2-5	TRBV9	14	ASSDGTSEYQETQY
TRBJ2-3	TRBV12-5	19	ASGFEPLAGVDFSSTDTQY
TRBJ2-1	TRBV5-1	13	ASCAATGPYNEQF
TRBJ2-1	TRBV29-1	14	SVEKGRGVTRNEQF
TRBJ2-3	TRBV18	13	ASSFRQASTDTQY
TRBJ2-7	TRBV6-1	9	ASSDSYEQY
TRBJ1-5	TRBV7-2	13	ASSLGTGANQPQH
TRBJ2-7	TRBV2	14	ASSEIVALSSYEQY
TRBJ2-2	TRBV30	13	AWSVGIGDAGELF
TRBJ1-1	TRBV4-2	14	ASSQDVGGVGTEAF
TRBJ1-1	TRBV15	12	ATSRDLGGTEAF
TRBJ2-7	TRBV7-9	12	ASSFSGTDYEQY
TRBJ2-1	TRBV25-1	13	ASSEGGLRLGEQF
TRBJ2-7	TRBV5-6	13	ASSLNLAFPYEQY